A single sample gave rise to the 32 T cell receptor beta chains below, sequenced in a study of tumor-infiltrating lymphocytes in oesophageal squamous cell carcinoma. TCRdb independently ran MiXCR on the PCR reads; one entry per CDR3 protein. Among roughly 9,000 distinct CDR3 sequences, 66% were seen once, and the ten largest hold approximately 34%. Sequences were obtained from esophageal tumor tissue. The receptor source for this set is a female donor with esophageal squamous cell carcinoma.

CDR3 sequence: CASSLGHPETQYF. CDR3 nucleotide sequence: TGTGCCAGCAGCTTAGGCCACCCAGAGACCCAGTACTTC. The gene calls are TRBV7-2 and TRBJ2-5; D not resolved. This CDR3 contains 13 residues. The germline V gene encodes CDR1 SGHTA and CDR2 FQGNSA. With 1 base removed from V and 4 bases from J, the gap between germline ends came to 7 bases.

This clonotype was detected a few times. The genes are TRBV7-8 and TRBJ2-5, with a possible D match to TRBD2 (5 bases). Germline V gene sequence: CDR1 SGHVS, CDR2 FQNEAQ. V lost 1 base and J lost 4, with 7 bases in between. This CDR3 comprises 13 residues. The CDR3 DNA follows: TGTGCCAGCAGCTTAGGGGAGAGAGAGACCCAGTACTTC. It codes for CASSLGERETQYF.

This chain links TRBV7-6 with TRBJ2-7; no reliable D call. V lost 0 bases, J lost 6 bases, and 6 bases lay in between. Per the germline V gene, CDR1 is SGHVS and CDR2 is FNYEAQ. CDR3 length: 12 residues. CDR3 loop: CASSLAIGEQYF. DNA of the CDR3: TGTGCCAGCAGCTTAGCGATAGGCGAGCAGTACTTC.

Ten or more counts support this clonotype. One base away lies a much larger clone, so this may be a sequencing read error. The rearrangement joins TRBV10-3 to TRBJ2-7; D not resolved. The V gene's germline CDR1 is ENHRY and CDR2 SYGVKD. With 3 bases removed from V and 8 bases from J, the gap between germline ends came to 11 bases. This CDR3 is built from 12 residues. The CDR3 loop reads CAISEGVQKQYF. The CDR3, as DNA: TGTGCCATCAGTGAAGGTGTCCAGAAGCAGTACTTC.

J is TRBJ2-5 and V is TRBV2; D uncertain. The CDR3 covers 13 residues. V lost 2 bases, J lost 2 bases, and 6 bases lay in between. From germline, CDR1 is SNHLY and CDR2 FYNNEI. CDR3 sequence reads: CASSEMAQETQYF. Written as DNA, the CDR3 is TGTGCCAGCAGTGAAATGGCTCAAGAGACCCAGTACTTC.

This chain links TRBV6-1 with TRBJ2-3; 8 bases agree with TRBD1. J gave up 4 bases and V 2 bases, and 14 bases lay outside the gene matches. Germline V gives CDR1 MNHNS, CDR2 SASEGT. CDR3 length: 18 residues. The CDR3 loop is CASSEYFLLAGGPDTQYF. The CDR3 DNA is TGTGCCAGCAGTGAATATTTTCTTCTGGCAGGGGGCCCAGATACGCAGTATTTT.

This clonotype was counted a single time. V gene TRBV7-2 combines with J gene TRBJ2-6; D is undetermined. The J call may be in error: the DNA end matches TRBJ2-5 better. Per germline, CDR1 SGHTA and CDR2 FQGNSA. This CDR3 has 13 amino acids. DNA for the CDR3: TGTGCCAGCACCTCTTACCTACAAGAGACCCAGTACTTC. It specifies CASTSYLQETQYF.

The chain is built from TRBV28 and TRBJ2-4; TRBD2 matches 12 bases. Germline V CDR1 and CDR2: MDHEN, SYDVKM. J lost 1 base, V lost 3 bases, and 4 bases had no gene match. The CDR3 is made up of 17 amino acids. The CDR3 reads CASSFPSGGAAKNIQYF. CDR3 coding DNA: TGTGCCAGCAGTTTCCCTAGCGGGGGGGCCGCCAAAAACATTCAGTACTTC. The full variable domain, rest sourced from reference TRBV28 and TRBJ2-4, is DVKVTQSSRYLVKRTGEKVFLECVQDMDHENMFWYRQDPGLGLRLIYFSYDVKMKEKGDIPEGYSVSREKKERFSLILESASTNQTSMYLCASSFPSGGAAKNIQYFGAGTRLSVL.

This sequence joins TRBV12-3 or TRBV12-4 and TRBJ2-7, with D tentatively TRBD2 (6 bases). The tail of the sequence fits TRBJ2-1 better, so the J call may be wrong. The CDR3 spans 17 residues. CDR3 DNA: TGTGCCAGCAGTTTAATTGGGGGACTTAGCTCCTACAATGAGCAGTTCTTC. This encodes CASSLIGGLSSYNEQFF.

J is TRBJ2-3 and V is TRBV11-2; D might be TRBD1 (7 bases). CDR3 length: 16 amino acids. The ends were cut back, 2 bases at V and 2 bases at J, with 14 bases in the middle. The germline CDR1 and CDR2 sequences are SGHAT and FQNNGV. CDR3 sequence reads: CASSLRQGGDTDTQYF. The CDR3 nucleotides read TGTGCCAGCAGCTTAAGGCAGGGGGGCGACACAGATACGCAGTATTTT. The full variable domain, its missing parts supplied by reference TRBV11-2 and TRBJ2-3, is EAGVAQSPRYKIIEKRQSVAFWCNPISGHATLYWYQQILGQGPKLLIQFQNNGVVDDSQLPKDRFSAERLKGVDSTLKIQPAKLEDSAVYLCASSLRQGGDTDTQYFGPGTRLTVL.

This chain links TRBV5-1 with TRBJ2-1; no firm D call. Germline CDR1 SGHRS, CDR2 YFSETQ. The CDR3 totals 14 residues. V lost 0 bases and J lost 6, with 10 bases in between. The CDR3 region is CASSLGVGSNEQFF. DNA of the CDR3: TGCGCCAGCAGCTTGGGGGTCGGGTCCAATGAGCAGTTCTTC.

The J gene is TRBJ2-3, the V gene TRBV12-3 or TRBV12-4; D uncertain. The end of the DNA aligns better with TRBJ2-7, so the J call may be wrong. The CDR3 extends over 17 amino acids. In DNA, the CDR3 is TGTGCCAGCAGTTTAGAAAGGCAGCTCCAAGAAAGATACGAGCAGTACTTC. It encodes CASSLERQLQERYEQYF.

This clonotype was recorded once. V and J are TRBV12-3 or TRBV12-4 and TRBJ2-4; TRBD2 aligns across 8 bases. The end of the DNA is better explained by TRBJ2-5, so the J call may be wrong. This CDR3 comprises 15 residues. The CDR3 bases are TGTGCCAGCAGTTTTTGGAGAGCGGGGGTAGAGACCCAGTACTTC. The encoded protein is CASSFWRAGVETQYF.

In its sample, this clonotype was seen once. The chain joins TRBV6-1 to TRBJ2-7; no definite D call. Deletions cut 2 bases from V and 3 bases from J, with 5 bases between. Per the germline V gene, CDR1 is MNHNS and CDR2 is SASEGT. This CDR3 is built from 12 residues. CDR3 sequence: CASSESGYEQYF. DNA for the CDR3: TGTGCCAGCAGTGAATCCGGCTACGAGCAGTACTTC.

In the case of this clonotype: One junction end disagrees with the germline gene, perhaps due to a read error. The DNA for the CDR3 is TGTGCCAGCAGCTTAGATGGTAGCAGAGATACGCAGTATTTT. This translates into CASSLDGSRDTQYF. V usage is TRBV7-2 and J usage is TRBJ2-3; D remains unclear. This CDR3 spans 14 amino acids. Germline V gene data show CDR1 as SGHTA and CDR2 as FQGNSA.

The chain links TRBV7-6 to TRBJ2-5; D call uncertain. TRBJ2-1 matches the DNA end more closely, so the J call is doubtful. Per germline, CDR1 SGHVS and CDR2 FNYEAQ. There are 13 residues in the CDR3. The CDR3 is CASSLTRYNEQFF. The CDR3, as DNA: TGTGCCAGCAGCTTAACCAGATACAATGAGCAGTTCTTC.

V and J are TRBV7-6 and TRBJ2-3; 11 nucleotides match TRBD2. Matching the DNA end better, TRBJ2-7 makes the J call doubtful. CDR1 is SGHVS, CDR2 FNYEAQ, per germline. The length of the CDR3 is 17 residues. CDR3 amino acids: CASSLAQGSGRVYEQYF. For the CDR3, the DNA is TGTGCCAGCAGCTTAGCGCAGGGTAGCGGGAGGGTATACGAGCAGTACTTC.

V gene TRBV10-3 combines with J gene TRBJ1-4; 7 bases agree with TRBD1. Germline V gene data show CDR1 as ENHRY and CDR2 as SYGVKD. The V and J ends lost 3 bases and 8 bases, in that order; junction bases with no gene match: 12. The CDR3 runs 16 residues. CDR3 bases: TGTGCCATCAGTGACAGGGGGGTAGGTTACGAGGAAAAACTGTTTTTT. It translates to CAISDRGVGYEEKLFF.

This chain joins TRBV7-2 and TRBJ2-3, with 7 bases fitting TRBD2. Germline CDR1 is SGHTA and CDR2 is FQGNSA. J lost 4 bases, V lost 1 base, and 2 bases had no gene match. The CDR3 is 14 residues long. The CDR3 DNA sequence: TGTGCCAGCAGCTTAGTGGGGGGGTCAGATACGCAGTATTTT. Encoded protein: CASSLVGGSDTQYF.

The chain is built from TRBV7-6 and TRBJ2-5; no clear D gene. The DNA end is a closer match to TRBJ2-7, so the J assignment may be wrong. This CDR3 is built from 13 residues. Germline CDR1 and CDR2: SGHVS and FNYEAQ. The CDR3 here is CASSLNVAYEQYF. For the CDR3, the DNA is TGTGCCAGCAGCTTAAATGTGGCCTACGAGCAGTACTTC.

V and J are TRBV12-5 and TRBJ1-1; a possible D gene is TRBD1 (5 bases). V lost 3 bases, J lost 1 base, and 6 bases lay in between. Per the germline V gene, CDR1 is LGHNT and CDR2 is FRNRAP. The CDR3 has 13 residues. The CDR3 loop is CASGFGQNTEAFF. The CDR3 bases are TGTGCTAGTGGTTTCGGACAGAACACTGAAGCTTTCTTT.

The chain couples TRBV28 to TRBJ2-3; 16 nucleotides line up with TRBD2. The CDR3 runs to 18 residues. V was clipped by 7 bases and J by 1 base; unmatched bases: 8. Germline assignment: CDR1 MDHEN and CDR2 SYDVKM. CDR3 in amino acids: CASMEGLAGGPRTDTQYF. CDR3 nucleotides: TGTGCCAGCATGGAGGGACTAGCGGGAGGGCCGCGCACAGATACGCAGTATTTT.

This chain joins TRBV7-2 and TRBJ2-7, with 7 bases lining up with TRBD1. The CDR3 totals 15 residues. CDR1 and CDR2 from the germline V gene are SGHTA and FQGNSA. J lost 9 bases, V lost 5 bases, and 16 bases had no gene match. As DNA, the CDR3 is TGTGCCAGCAGCCGCGGAAAGGGGGCAAATTCCTGGCAGTACTTC. It translates to CASSRGKGANSWQYF.

There are a few counts of this clonotype. V gene TRBV7-2 combines with J gene TRBJ1-2; D is uncertain. The CDR3 loop spans 10 amino acids. The ends were cut back, 1 base at V and 7 bases at J, with 1 base in the middle. Germline CDR1 and CDR2: SGHTA and FQGNSA. CDR3 nucleotide sequence: TGTGCCAGCAGCTTAGTTGGCTACACCTTC. Its translation is CASSLVGYTF.

Turning to this clonotype: Germline and junction disagree at one end, which may indicate a read error. V gene TRBV7-6 combines with J gene TRBJ2-3; D perhaps matches TRBD1 (5 bases). Germline lookup yields CDR1 SGHVS and CDR2 FNYEAQ. The CDR3 has 13 residues. The CDR3 coding sequence is TGTGCTAGCAGCGCCTCAGGGACAGATACGCAGTATTTT. Residues: CASSASGTDTQYF.

The chain carries TRBV28 and TRBJ2-7; D assignment may be TRBD1 or TRBD2 (5 bases each). This CDR3 is 16 amino acids long. Germline CDR1 and CDR2: MDHEN and SYDVKM. The V end was cut by 3 bases, the J end by 2 bases, with 17 bases between. The CDR3 DNA is TGTGCCAGCAGTTTGTCCACCGGGACGGTAACCTACGAGCAGTACTTC. This codes for CASSLSTGTVTYEQYF.

J is TRBJ2-1 and V is TRBV11-3, with TRBD1 as a possible D gene (5 bases). Germline lookup yields CDR1 SGHNT and CDR2 YENEEA. Trimming removed 5 bases from V and 5 bases from J, with 10 bases in between. CDR3 length equals 13 residues. The CDR3 loop reads CASSKTGHNEQFF. The CDR3 bases are TGTGCCAGCAGCAAAACAGGACACAATGAGCAGTTCTTC.

V is TRBV7-2 and J is TRBJ2-1, with D perhaps matching TRBD1 (6 bases). V was cut by 0 bases and J by 2 bases, with 11 bases left in between. The CDR3 runs 16 residues. Germline values: CDR1 SGHTA, CDR2 FQGNSA. The CDR3 protein is CASSLAAGEPYNEQFF. As DNA, the CDR3 is TGTGCCAGCAGCTTAGCGGCAGGGGAGCCCTACAATGAGCAGTTCTTC. The whole variable domain, filled in from reference TRBV7-2 and TRBJ2-1, reads GAGVSQSPSNKVTEKGKDVELRCDPISGHTALYWYRQSLGQGLEFLIYFQGNSAPDKSGLPSDRFSAERTGGSVSTLTIQRTQQEDSAVYLCASSLAAGEPYNEQFFGPGTRLTVL.

This clonotype appeared a few times. This sequence joins TRBV7-3 and TRBJ2-3; D is possibly TRBD1 (6 bases). Trimming left V 2 bases short and J 2 bases short, with 11 bases between. Per the germline V gene, CDR1 is SGHTA and CDR2 is FQGTGA. The CDR3 runs 15 residues. The CDR3 bases are TGTGCCAGCAGCTTACGAGGGGGACCCACAGATACGCAGTATTTT. This codes for CASSLRGGPTDTQYF.

The V gene is TRBV7-8, the J gene TRBJ2-4; D is ambiguous. The assigned J gene may be wrong: the sequence end matches TRBJ2-7 better. Germline lookup yields CDR1 SGHVS and CDR2 FQNEAQ. CDR3 length equals 14 residues. CDR3 protein: CASSPRDNSYEQYF. CDR3 nucleotide sequence: TGTGCCAGCAGCCCACGTGACAATTCCTACGAGCAGTACTTC.

This clonotype is a singleton in its sample. The rearrangement joins TRBV7-4 to TRBJ2-6; D is possibly TRBD1 (6 bases). Germline CDR1 and CDR2: SGHVT and SQSDAQ. V was trimmed by 3 bases and J by 2 bases, leaving 8 bases between them. The CDR3 sequence is 15 residues long. For the CDR3, the DNA is TGTGCCAGCAGCTTCGGGGACACTGGGGCCAACGTCCTGACTTTC. Protein sequence: CASSFGDTGANVLTF.

This clonotype was seen once. The chain is built from TRBV6-6 and TRBJ2-1; 10 bases agree with TRBD1. The germline V gene has CDR1 MNHNY and CDR2 SVGAGI (reference sequence). The CDR3 loop spans 15 amino acids. V was pared by 7 bases and J by 2 bases, with 5 bases of the junction left unmatched. The CDR3 DNA follows: TGTGCCAGCACCCTGACAGGGGGCGCCTACAATGAGCAGTTCTTC. Translating it yields CASTLTGGAYNEQFF.